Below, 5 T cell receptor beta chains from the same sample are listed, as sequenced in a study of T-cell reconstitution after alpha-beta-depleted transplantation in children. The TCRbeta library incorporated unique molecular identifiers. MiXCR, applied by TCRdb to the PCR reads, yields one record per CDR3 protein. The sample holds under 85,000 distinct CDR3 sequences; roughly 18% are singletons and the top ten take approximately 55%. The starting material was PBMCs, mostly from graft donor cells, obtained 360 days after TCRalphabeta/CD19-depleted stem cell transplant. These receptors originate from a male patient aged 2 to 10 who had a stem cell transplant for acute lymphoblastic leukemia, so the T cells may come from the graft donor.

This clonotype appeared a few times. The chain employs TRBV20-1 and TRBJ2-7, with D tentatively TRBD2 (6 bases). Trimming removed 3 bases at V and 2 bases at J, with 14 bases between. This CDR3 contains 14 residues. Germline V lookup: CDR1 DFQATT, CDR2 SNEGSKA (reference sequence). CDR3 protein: CSARRRDFTYEQYF. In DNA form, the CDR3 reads TGCAGTGCTAGGAGGAGGGACTTTACCTACGAGCAGTACTTC.

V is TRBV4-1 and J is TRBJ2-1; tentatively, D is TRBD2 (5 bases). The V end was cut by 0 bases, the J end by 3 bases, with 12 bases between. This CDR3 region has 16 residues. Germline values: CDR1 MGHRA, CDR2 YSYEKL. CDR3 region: CASSQDLLGFYNEQFF. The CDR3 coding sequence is TGCGCCAGCAGCCAAGATTTACTAGGCTTCTACAATGAGCAGTTCTTC.

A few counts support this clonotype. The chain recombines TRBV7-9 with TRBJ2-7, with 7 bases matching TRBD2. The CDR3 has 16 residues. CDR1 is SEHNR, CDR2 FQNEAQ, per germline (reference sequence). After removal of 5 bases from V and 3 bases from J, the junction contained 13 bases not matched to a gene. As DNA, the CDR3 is TGTGCCAGCAGCCAAGGAGCCTGGACTAGGGGCTACGAGCAGTACTTC. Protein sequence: CASSQGAWTRGYEQYF.

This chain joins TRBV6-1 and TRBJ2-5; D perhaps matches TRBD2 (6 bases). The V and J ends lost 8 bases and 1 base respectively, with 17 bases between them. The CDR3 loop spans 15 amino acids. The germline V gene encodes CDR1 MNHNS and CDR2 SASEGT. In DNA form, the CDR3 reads TGTGCCAGCTCCCAATATCGGGGGTCCCAAGAGACCCAGTACTTC. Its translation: CASSQYRGSQETQYF.

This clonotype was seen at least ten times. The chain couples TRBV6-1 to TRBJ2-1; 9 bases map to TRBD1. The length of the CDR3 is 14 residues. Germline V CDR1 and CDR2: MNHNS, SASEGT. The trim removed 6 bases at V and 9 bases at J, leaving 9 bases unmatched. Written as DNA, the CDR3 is TGTGCCAGCAGCCCGCGGGACAGGGAAGGTGAGCAGTTCTTC. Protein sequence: CASSPRDREGEQFF.